Below, 32 T cell receptor beta chains from the same sample are listed, as sequenced in a study of blood T cell repertoires in COVID-19. Here immunoSEQ multiplex PCR was the method, and the copy in TCRdb shows in-frame clones only, minus some. The sample shows 250,000 or so clones, around nine tenths of them seen only once. Sequencing was carried out using peripheral blood. These receptors originate from a man aged 35 to 55 with active or convalescent COVID-19.

This chain joins TRBV11-2 and TRBJ1-1, with D uncertain. Germline loops: CDR1 SGHAT, CDR2 FQNNGV. The V end lost 5 bases, the J end lost 8 bases, and 18 bases lay between the germline ends. This CDR3 region has 14 residues. The CDR3 DNA sequence: TGTGCCAGCAGCCTCCAGGACGGAGGGCAAGAAGCTTTCTTT. Its protein is CASSLQDGGQEAFF.

This chain links TRBV11-2 with TRBJ1-2; 9 bases fit TRBD1. From germline, CDR1 is SGHAT and CDR2 FQNNGV. J gave up 6 bases and V 5 bases, and 10 bases lay outside the gene matches. CDR3 length equals 15 residues. CDR3 nucleotide sequence: TGTGCCAGCAGCGGCCGGGACAGGGTGGAGAATGGCTACACCTTC. Protein sequence: CASSGRDRVENGYTF. The full variable domain, rest sourced from reference TRBV11-2 and TRBJ1-2, is EAGVAQSPRYKIIEKRQSVAFWCNPISGHATLYWYQQILGQGPKLLIQFQNNGVVDDSQLPKDRFSAERLKGVDSTLKIQPAKLEDSAVYLCASSGRDRVENGYTFGSGTRLTVV.

The chain joins TRBV7-6 to TRBJ2-2; possible D gene TRBD2, 5 bases. V shed 8 bases and J shed 3 bases, with 13 bases lying between them. Germline values: CDR1 SGHVS, CDR2 FNYEAQ. CDR3 length: 14 residues. The CDR3 bases are TGTGCCAGCGGTGAGACGGAGGACACCGGGGAGCTGTTTTTT. Residues: CASGETEDTGELFF.

The chain combines TRBV6-1 with TRBJ1-2; no definite D call. The CDR3 runs 15 residues. Looked up from germline, CDR1 is MNHNS and CDR2 is SASEGT. The V end lost 1 base, the J end lost 4 bases, and 13 bases lay between the germline ends. The CDR3 sequence is CASSEVLGLGYGYTF. The CDR3, as DNA: TGTGCCAGCAGTGAAGTCTTAGGCCTAGGCTATGGCTACACCTTC.

The chain joins TRBV28 to TRBJ1-5; TRBD1 agrees at 9 bases. The CDR3 has 14 residues. Germline lookup yields CDR1 MDHEN and CDR2 SYDVKM. Trimming at V came to 6 bases and at J to 3 bases, leaving 3 bases not matched to a gene. CDR3 residues: CASRGTGPNQPQHF. In DNA form, the CDR3 reads TGTGCCAGCAGGGGGACAGGGCCCAATCAGCCCCAGCATTTT.

V gene TRBV6-4 combines with J gene TRBJ2-7, with 13 bases matching TRBD2. Trimming took 10 bases from V and 5 from J; bases not matched to a gene: 8. Germline V gives CDR1 MRHNA, CDR2 SNTAGT. This CDR3 region has 14 residues. CDR3 nucleotides: TGTGCCAAGATACTAGCGGGAGGGCCTAACGAGCAGTACTTC. Translating it yields CAKILAGGPNEQYF.

The chain combines TRBV10-3 with TRBJ1-2; 7 positions agree with TRBD1. Germline V CDR1 and CDR2: ENHRY, SYGVKD. Germline trimming cut 9 bases from V and 6 bases from J; bases unmatched to any gene: 7. The CDR3 loop spans 12 amino acids. The CDR3 sequence is CAIATGSHGYTF. CDR3 coding DNA: TGTGCCATTGCGACAGGGTCTCATGGCTACACCTTC.

The chain combines TRBV1 with TRBJ2-1; TRBD2 was called by the table and not checked on the DNA. TRBV1 is an annotated pseudogene. This CDR3 region has 16 residues. The CDR3 DNA follows: TGCACCACGGTCCATTTTAGCGGGGTAGAAGGGGATGAGCAGTTCTTC. Its translation: CTTVHFSGVEGDEQFF.

The chain couples TRBV14 to TRBJ2-3; 9 nucleotides match TRBD2. Trimming removed 4 bases from V and 5 bases from J; junction bases left unmatched: 13. Germline CDR1 reads SGHDN; CDR2 reads FVKESK. This CDR3 is 17 amino acids long. The DNA for the CDR3 is TGTGCCAGCAGCCCCCCGGGGAGCGGGGGGTTTGGAGATACGCAGTATTTT. Residues: CASSPPGSGGFGDTQYF.

The chain recombines TRBV6-5 with TRBJ2-1, with TRBD1 matching 10 bases. V lost 4 bases to trimming and J lost 6 bases; unmatched junction nucleotides: 6. Germline loops: CDR1 MNHEY, CDR2 SVGAGI. There are 15 residues in the CDR3. CDR3 in DNA: TGTGCCAGCAGTTTGACAGGGGGCGCTTTCAATGAGCAGTTCTTC. Translation gives CASSLTGGAFNEQFF.

The V call is TRBV19, the J call TRBJ2-5, with 8 positions matching TRBD2. Germline-derived CDR1 and CDR2 are LNHDA and SQIVND (reference sequence). The V and J ends lost 3 bases and 1 base, in that order; junction bases with no gene match: 4. CDR3 size: 15 residues. The CDR3 reads CASSIGGGFQETQYF. The CDR3 DNA sequence: TGTGCCAGTAGTATCGGCGGGGGGTTCCAAGAGACCCAGTACTTC.

This sequence joins TRBV5-4 and TRBJ2-1; 14 bases match TRBD2. CDR1 and CDR2 from the germline V gene are SGHNT and YYREEE (reference sequence). This CDR3 has 16 amino acids. After removal of 4 bases from V and 5 bases from J, the junction contained 5 bases not matched to a gene. This CDR3 reads CASSETTSGRDNEQFF. The DNA for the CDR3 is TGTGCCAGCAGCGAAACGACTAGCGGGAGGGACAATGAGCAGTTCTTC.

The V gene is TRBV3-1 (or the pseudogene TRBV3-2), the J gene TRBJ2-3; 7 positions match TRBD2. Germline CDR1 and CDR2: LGHDT and YNNKEL (reference sequence). Trimming removed 1 base from V and 2 bases from J; junction bases left unmatched: 0. The CDR3 spans 14 residues. CDR3 nucleotides: TGTGCCAGCAGCCAAGGACTAGCCACAGATACGCAGTATTTT. Its translation: CASSQGLATDTQYF.

The chain joins TRBV19 to TRBJ1-1, with unresolved D. Germline V gives CDR1 LNHDA, CDR2 SQIVND (reference sequence). This CDR3 spans 16 amino acids. Trimming took 3 bases from V and 2 from J, leaving 16 bases between them. The CDR3 reads CASSMARGSGNTEAFF. The CDR3 nucleotides read TGTGCCAGTAGTATGGCTCGGGGTTCGGGTAACACTGAAGCTTTCTTT. The complete variable domain, with remaining parts taken from reference TRBV19 and TRBJ1-1, reads DGGITQSPKYLFRKEGQNVTLSCEQNLNHDAMYWYRQDPGQGLRLIYYSQIVNDFQKGDIAEGYSVSREKKESFPLTVTSAQKNPTAFYLCASSMARGSGNTEAFFGQGTRLTVV.

The chain is built from TRBV7-3 and TRBJ2-2; 10 bases are a match to TRBD2. The V segment lost 2 bases and the J segment 3 bases; nucleotides outside the gene matches: 12. Germline values: CDR1 SGHTA, CDR2 FQGTGA. The CDR3 is 19 amino acids. The CDR3 loop is CASSLFGVGLAADTGELFF. The CDR3 DNA reads as TGTGCCAGCAGCTTATTCGGGGTTGGACTAGCGGCGGACACCGGGGAGCTGTTTTTT.

The chain joins TRBV24-1 to TRBJ2-2; D possibly corresponds to TRBD2 (6 bases). This CDR3 is 15 amino acids long. Germline V lookup: CDR1 KGHDR, CDR2 SFDVKD. Between the trimmed V and J ends, which lost 4 bases and 3 bases, there was a span of 11 bases. Here the CDR3 DNA reads TGTGCCACCAGTGAAGCCGCTAGCGACACCGGGGAGCTGTTTTTT. Its protein product is CATSEAASDTGELFF.

The chain links TRBV5-1 to TRBJ2-1; the match to TRBD2 covers 11 bases. The ends lost 0 bases at V and 6 bases at J; junction bases unmatched: 2. The V gene's germline CDR1 is SGHRS and CDR2 YFSETQ. CDR3 length equals 15 residues. The CDR3 loop reads CASSLDSGRVNEQFF. The DNA for the CDR3 is TGCGCCAGCAGCTTGGATAGCGGGAGGGTCAATGAGCAGTTCTTC.

The chain links TRBV5-5 to TRBJ2-1, with 9 bases aligning to TRBD1. V lost 4 bases to trimming and J lost 5 bases; unmatched junction nucleotides: 19. CDR1 is SGHKS, CDR2 YYEKEE, per germline (reference sequence). The CDR3 totals 19 residues. CDR3 loop: CASSRRSDRGPTRDNEQFF. The DNA for the CDR3 is TGTGCCAGCAGCCGGAGATCGGACAGGGGCCCGACGCGTGACAATGAGCAGTTCTTC.

This chain links TRBV4-2 with TRBJ1-5, with TRBD1 identical over 8 bases. CDR1 is LGHNA and CDR2 is YNFKEQ in the germline V gene. CDR3 length equals 15 residues. The V and J ends lost 0 bases and 4 bases, in that order; junction bases with no gene match: 2. The CDR3 DNA reads as TGTGCCAGCAGCCAAGAGGACAGGGTAAATCAGCCCCAGCATTTT. Amino acids: CASSQEDRVNQPQHF.

J is TRBJ2-3 and V is TRBV11-2; 8 bases are shared with TRBD2. Trimming cost V 5 bases and J 6 bases; bases outside gene matches: 16. CDR3 length: 17 residues. The germline V gene encodes CDR1 SGHAT and CDR2 FQNNGV. Written as DNA, the CDR3 is TGTGCCAGCAGCACTGACTTTAGCGGGAAATGGTCCGATACGCAGTATTTT. It yields the protein CASSTDFSGKWSDTQYF.

V and J are TRBV11-2 and TRBJ1-1; 7 nucleotides match TRBD1. The CDR3 has 14 residues. With 5 bases clipped from V and 2 bases from J, the junction kept 5 bases outside the gene matches. Germline assignment: CDR1 SGHAT and CDR2 FQNNGV. The CDR3 DNA follows: TGTGCCAGCAGCGTGACAGGGCGCAACACTGAAGCTTTCTTT. It codes for CASSVTGRNTEAFF.

The CDR3, as DNA: TGTGCCAGCAGGGGGGCGGGAGACGGAAACACCATATATTTT. This encodes CASRGAGDGNTIYF. The gene calls are TRBV6-5 and TRBJ1-3; a weak D match, TRBD1 (6 bases). Trimming shortened V by 6 bases and J by 4 bases, and 13 bases separated the two germline ends. The germline CDR1 and CDR2 sequences are MNHEY and SVGAGI. The CDR3 covers 14 residues.

This sequence joins TRBV20-1 and TRBJ2-1; 7 nucleotides match TRBD2. The germline V gene encodes CDR1 DFQATT and CDR2 SNEGSKA (reference sequence). The J segment lost 3 bases and the V segment lost 3 bases, leaving 5 bases of the junction unmatched. The CDR3 is 14 residues long. The CDR3 DNA reads TGCAGTGCTAGTAATCTAGCGGACTACAATGAGCAGTTCTTC. It is translated as CSASNLADYNEQFF.

The rearrangement uses TRBV19 and TRBJ1-5; D not resolved. The CDR3 spans 14 residues. Trimming left V 4 bases short and J 7 bases short, with 14 bases between. The germline V gene has CDR1 LNHDA and CDR2 SQIVND (reference sequence). Here the CDR3 DNA reads TGTGCCAGTAGTACGAGCGCCACTAGCCAGCCCCAGCATTTT. Translating gives CASSTSATSQPQHF. Filled out from reference TRBV19 and TRBJ1-5, the complete variable domain reads DGGITQSPKYLFRKEGQNVTLSCEQNLNHDAMYWYRQDPGQGLRLIYYSQIVNDFQKGDIAEGYSVSREKKESFPLTVTSAQKNPTAFYLCASSTSATSQPQHFGDGTRLSIL.

This chain joins TRBV6-4 and TRBJ1-4; D gene uncertain. This CDR3 has 14 amino acids. Trimming removed 5 bases at V and 8 bases at J, with 15 bases between. The germline V gene encodes CDR1 MRHNA and CDR2 SNTAGT. The CDR3, as DNA: TGTGCCAGCAGTCAGAATCCTGGCGGGGAAAAACTGTTTTTT. Protein sequence: CASSQNPGGEKLFF.

Only a few counts were recorded for this clone. The rearrangement uses TRBV9 and TRBJ1-3, with no clear D. CDR3 size: 15 residues. Germline lookup yields CDR1 SGDLS and CDR2 YYNGEE. Trimming stripped 4 bases from V and 0 bases from J, with 11 bases between. The CDR3 protein is CASSFSYSSGNTIYF. CDR3 in DNA: TGTGCCAGCAGCTTCTCCTACAGCTCTGGAAACACCATATATTTT.

The chain couples TRBV3-1 (or the pseudogene TRBV3-2) to TRBJ1-2, with D uncertain. This CDR3 has 14 amino acids. The germline gives CDR1 LGHDT, CDR2 YNNKEL (reference sequence). The V end was cut by 1 base, the J end by 3 bases, with 9 bases between. Written as DNA, the CDR3 is TGTGCCAGCAGCCAAGTTCTGGGAGACTATGGCTACACCTTC. It is translated as CASSQVLGDYGYTF.

J is TRBJ2-7 and V is TRBV6-6; TRBD2 agrees at 8 bases. V was clipped by 6 bases and J by 4 bases; unmatched bases: 5. CDR3 length equals 13 residues. Germline loops: CDR1 MNHNY, CDR2 SVGAGI (reference sequence). The CDR3 loop is CASSSGSRYEQYF. In DNA, the CDR3 is TGTGCCAGCAGCAGCGGGAGCAGGTACGAGCAGTACTTC.

This clone showed up just once. This chain uses TRBV7-2 with TRBJ2-1; the match to TRBD2 covers 15 bases. Germline assignment: CDR1 SGHTA and CDR2 FQGNSA. The CDR3 sequence is 15 residues long. The V and J ends lost 10 bases and 6 bases, in that order; junction bases with no gene match: 7. The CDR3 sequence is CATLGTSGRFNEQFF. Here the CDR3 DNA reads TGTGCCACCCTAGGGACTAGCGGGAGGTTCAATGAGCAGTTCTTC.

The chain links TRBV3-1 (or the pseudogene TRBV3-2) to TRBJ1-2; the D gene is possibly TRBD1 (5 bases). The V end was cut by 4 bases, the J end by 4 bases, with 10 bases between. The CDR3 is 13 amino acids. CDR1 is LGHDT and CDR2 is YNNKEL in the germline V gene (reference sequence). In DNA form, the CDR3 reads TGTGCCAGCAGCCCACCAGACAGCTATGGCTACACCTTC. It is translated as CASSPPDSYGYTF.

The J gene is TRBJ2-3, the V gene TRBV5-4; TRBD1 matches 9 bases. The germline CDR1 and CDR2 sequences are SGHNT and YYREEE (reference sequence). The CDR3 covers 14 residues. V trimming: 4 bases; J trimming: 14 bases; junction bases outside the gene matches: 14. The CDR3 region has the DNA TGTGCCAGCAGCCAAGACAGGGGGTCTCCCCTTTGGTATTTT. Protein product: CASSQDRGSPLWYF.

The genes are TRBV18 and TRBJ2-1, with D maybe TRBD1 (5 bases). The V end was cut by 8 bases, the J end by 8 bases, with 13 bases between. This CDR3 has 12 residues. CDR1 is KGHSH and CDR2 is LQKENI in the germline V gene. Here the CDR3 reads CASRKGSYEQFF. CDR3 in DNA: TGTGCCAGCCGCAAGGGGTCGTATGAGCAGTTCTTC.